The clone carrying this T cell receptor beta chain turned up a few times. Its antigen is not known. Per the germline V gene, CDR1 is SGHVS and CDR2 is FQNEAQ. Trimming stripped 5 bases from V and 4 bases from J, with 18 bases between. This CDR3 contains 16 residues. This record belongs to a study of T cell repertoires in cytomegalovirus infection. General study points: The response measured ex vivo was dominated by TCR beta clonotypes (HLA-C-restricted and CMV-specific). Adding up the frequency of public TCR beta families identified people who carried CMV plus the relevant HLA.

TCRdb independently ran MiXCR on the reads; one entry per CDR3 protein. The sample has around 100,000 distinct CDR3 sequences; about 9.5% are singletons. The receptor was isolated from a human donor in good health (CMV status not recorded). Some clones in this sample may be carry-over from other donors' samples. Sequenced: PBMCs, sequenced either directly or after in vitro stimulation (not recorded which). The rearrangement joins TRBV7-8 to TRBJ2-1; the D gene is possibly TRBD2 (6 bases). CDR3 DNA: TGTGCCAGCAGCCCCCGGGGCCGCGGGACTTACAATGAGCAGTTCTTC. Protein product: CASSPRGRGTYNEQFF. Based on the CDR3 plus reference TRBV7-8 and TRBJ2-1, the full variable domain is GAGVSQSPRYKVAKRGQDVALRCDPISGHVSLFWYQQALGQGPEFLTYFQNEAQLDKSGLPSDRFFAERPEGSVSTLKIQRTQQEDSAVYLCASSPRGRGTYNEQFFGPGTRLTVL.